The sequence of this T cell receptor (beta chain) was determined in a study of blood T cell repertoires in COVID-19. Study background: Donors in the United States, Italy and Spain gave samples during acute or convalescent COVID-19. T cells, B-cell-depleted T cells, or PBMCs supplied cDNA or gDNA.

Sequenced by immunoSEQ multiplex PCR; TCRdb stores in-frame clones only, minus some. The table shows about 250,000 clones, with approximately 86% occurring only once. The CDR3 is 14 residues long. The V end was cut by 4 bases, the J end by 4 bases, with 14 bases between. Germline CDR1 SQVTM, CDR2 ANQGSEA. The chain employs TRBV29-1 and TRBJ2-1, with no clear D. Specimen: peripheral blood. The clonotype comes from a woman aged 60-75 years who had recovered from COVID-19. The CDR3 DNA sequence: TGCAGCGTTGCCGAGCTCCTTACGTACAATGAGCAGTTCTTC. This gives the protein CSVAELLTYNEQFF.